Listed below are T cell receptor beta chains from one sample, sequenced in a study of blood T cell repertoires in COVID-19. TCRdb keeps only in-frame clones here, not all; method: immunoSEQ multiplex PCR. The sample lists 200,000 to 250,000 clones, less than 90% occurring once. Material for sequencing was peripheral blood. These receptors were collected from a man aged 55 to 70 with acute or convalescent COVID-19. The conserved cysteine and the conserved F or W are not part of the CDR3 here. Each record gives: CDR3 length, V gene, J gene, CDR3 protein.

cdr3_length: 13
v_call: TRBV7-9
j_call: TRBJ2-3
cdr3_aa: ASSLGLSSTDTQY

cdr3_length: 10
v_call: TRBV2
j_call: TRBJ1-5
cdr3_aa: ASAGDGQPQH

cdr3_length: 14
v_call: TRBV6-1
j_call: TRBJ2-5
cdr3_aa: ASSESRQGILETQY

cdr3_length: 14
v_call: TRBV11-3
j_call: TRBJ2-1
cdr3_aa: ASSLEVGTGGNEQF

cdr3_length: 11
v_call: TRBV5-1
j_call: TRBJ1-1
cdr3_aa: ASSLAVNTEAF

cdr3_length: 10
v_call: TRBV28
j_call: TRBJ1-1
cdr3_aa: ASSPLRGQAF

cdr3_length: 13
v_call: TRBV6-5
j_call: TRBJ1-3
cdr3_aa: ASKRTDSSGNTIY

cdr3_length: 14
v_call: TRBV12-5
j_call: TRBJ2-1
cdr3_aa: ASGLVLAGVVNEQF

cdr3_length: 13
v_call: TRBV4-3
j_call: TRBJ1-4
cdr3_aa: ASSQENRVFEKLF

cdr3_length: 12
v_call: TRBV7-2
j_call: TRBJ1-2
cdr3_aa: ASSLATNNYGYT

cdr3_length: 13
v_call: TRBV5-1
j_call: TRBJ2-7
cdr3_aa: ASSLAIGQGSEQY

cdr3_length: 11
v_call: TRBV6-5
j_call: TRBJ1-5
cdr3_aa: ASRGGLNQPQH

cdr3_length: 12
v_call: TRBV7-2
j_call: TRBJ1-3
cdr3_aa: ASSGTGSGNTIY

cdr3_length: 11
v_call: TRBV19
j_call: TRBJ1-1
cdr3_aa: ASSTYRGSEAF

cdr3_length: 13
v_call: TRBV6-6
j_call: TRBJ2-3
cdr3_aa: ASSYSRGSTDTQY

cdr3_length: 10
v_call: TRBV29-1
j_call: TRBJ1-2
cdr3_aa: SGGQADYGYT

cdr3_length: 12
v_call: TRBV20-1
j_call: TRBJ2-3
cdr3_aa: SASSPTVFNTQY

cdr3_length: 15
v_call: TRBV5-6
j_call: TRBJ2-7
cdr3_aa: ASSIDRDYHPYYEQY

cdr3_length: 16
v_call: TRBV10-3
j_call: TRBJ2-3
cdr3_aa: AISVLAGGPVGPDTQY

cdr3_length: 14
v_call: TRBV28
j_call: TRBJ2-2
cdr3_aa: ASTLLSGSITGELF

cdr3_length: 11
v_call: TRBV30
j_call: TRBJ1-2
cdr3_aa: AWSVSVGSGYT

cdr3_length: 14
v_call: TRBV19
j_call: TRBJ2-1
cdr3_aa: ASSSWGGRAYNEQF

cdr3_length: 12
v_call: TRBV19
j_call: TRBJ1-3
cdr3_aa: ASLGGLPGNTIY

cdr3_length: 13
v_call: TRBV30
j_call: TRBJ2-1
cdr3_aa: AWSPLREATNEQF